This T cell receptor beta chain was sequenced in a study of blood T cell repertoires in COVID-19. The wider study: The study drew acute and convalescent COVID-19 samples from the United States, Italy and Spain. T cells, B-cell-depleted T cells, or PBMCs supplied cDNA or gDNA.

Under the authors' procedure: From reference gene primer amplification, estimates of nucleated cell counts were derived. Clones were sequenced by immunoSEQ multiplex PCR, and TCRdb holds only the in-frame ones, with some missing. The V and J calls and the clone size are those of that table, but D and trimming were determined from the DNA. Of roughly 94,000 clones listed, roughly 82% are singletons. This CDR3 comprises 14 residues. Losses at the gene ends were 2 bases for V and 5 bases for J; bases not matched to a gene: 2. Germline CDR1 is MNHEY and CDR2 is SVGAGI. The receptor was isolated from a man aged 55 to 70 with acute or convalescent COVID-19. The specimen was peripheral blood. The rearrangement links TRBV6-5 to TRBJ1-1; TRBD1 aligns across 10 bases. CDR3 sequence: CASSYGQGGTEAFF. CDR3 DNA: TGTGCCAGCAGTTACGGACAGGGGGGGACTGAAGCTTTCTTT.